This T cell receptor (beta chain) is drawn from a study of blood T cell repertoires in COVID-19. Turning to the study itself: Both acute and convalescent COVID-19 samples were obtained from the United States, Italy and Spain. T cells, B-cell-depleted T cells, or PBMCs provided the cDNA or gDNA that served as material.

This CDR3 comprises 15 residues. Losses at the gene ends were 0 bases for V and 3 bases for J; bases not matched to a gene: 4. The germline V gene has CDR1 WSHSY and CDR2 SAAADI. How the authors handled the data: Reference gene primers were amplified, and this amplification served to estimate nucleated cell counts. Clones were sequenced by immunoSEQ multiplex PCR, and TCRdb holds only the in-frame ones, with some missing. V and J calls and clone size are as listed in that table; D and trimming were resolved from the DNA. This sample yields fewer than 500,000 clones, of which roughly 80% are seen a single time; about 1% belongs to the top ten. This clone turned up a few times. Other DNA sequences in the same sample also yield this CDR3.

This sequence originates from a human donor with acute or convalescent COVID-19. The donor label of this sample is uncertain. V gene TRBV10-2 combines with J gene TRBJ2-7; 8 nucleotides match TRBD1. Sequenced input: peripheral blood. The CDR3 nucleotides read TGCGCCAGCAGTGAGTCAGGAACAGGGGGCTACGAGCAGTACTTC. The encoded protein is CASSESGTGGYEQYF.